This T cell receptor (beta chain) emerged from a study of cytomegalovirus exposure and HLA in healthy donors. In this sample, this clone turned up a few times. The PCR had 60 Vbeta and 13 Jbeta primers. Assay: immunoSEQ multiplex PCR; the TCRdb copy retains only in-frame clones and omits some. The table shows about 200,000 clones, with 82% occurring only once. This CDR3 is built from 15 residues. The germline V gene encodes CDR1 LGHNA and CDR2 YNFKEQ. Trimming cost V 3 bases and J 6 bases, with 14 bases left between them. The chain carries TRBV4-2 and TRBJ2-2, with D possibly TRBD1 on 5 matching bases. The clonotype was recovered from a woman in her fifties or sixties in good health and CMV-seropositive. The specimen sequenced was PBMCs. CDR3 coding DNA: TGTGCCAGCAGCCAGGGCGACAGTGGGGCCGGGGAGCTGTTTTTT. Translation: CASSQGDSGAGELFF.